The 6 T cell receptor beta chains listed next were all sequenced from one sample in a study of cytomegalovirus exposure and HLA in healthy donors. Use of 60 Vbeta and 13 Jbeta primers characterized the PCR. Profiling relied on immunoSEQ multiplex PCR, and the TCRdb table lists in-frame clones only, not all of them. The data show under 200,000 clones, with around three quarters seen just once and approximately 2.2% held by the top ten. Sequencing was performed on PBMCs. The receptors come from a woman in her forties or fifties in good health and CMV-seronegative.

This chain links TRBV27 with TRBJ1-5; perhaps TRBD1 as D (5 bases). The germline CDR1 and CDR2 sequences are MNHEY and SMNVEV (reference sequence). The CDR3 length is 13 residues. Trimming removed 4 bases from V and 6 bases from J, with 10 bases in between. This chain's CDR3 is CASSSADSQPQHF. CDR3 nucleotide sequence: TGTGCCAGCAGTTCGGCAGACAGTCAGCCCCAGCATTTT.

The chain carries TRBV28 and TRBJ2-7, with D possibly TRBD1 on 6 matching bases. Germline CDR1 is MDHEN and CDR2 is SYDVKM. V was clipped by 4 bases and J by 5 bases, with 15 bases between them. The CDR3 has 14 residues. The CDR3 loop is CASSYHRVPNEQYF. In DNA, the CDR3 is TGTGCCAGCAGTTACCACAGGGTCCCCAACGAGCAGTACTTC. The whole variable domain, filled in from reference TRBV28 and TRBJ2-7, reads DVKVTQSSRYLVKRTGEKVFLECVQDMDHENMFWYRQDPGLGLRLIYFSYDVKMKEKGDIPEGYSVSREKKERFSLILESASTNQTSMYLCASSYHRVPNEQYFGPGTRLTVT.

The chain has TRBV7-7 and TRBJ2-3; 10 positions match TRBD1. CDR3 length: 16 residues. Germline CDR1 and CDR2: SSHAT and FNYEAQ (reference sequence). Trimming cost V 5 bases and J 4 bases; bases outside gene matches: 9. CDR3 loop: CASSPTGGVNADTQYF. DNA for the CDR3: TGTGCCAGCAGCCCGACAGGGGGCGTTAATGCAGATACGCAGTATTTT.

Regarding this clone: The junction does not match germline at one end; this may be a read error. J is TRBJ2-7 and V is TRBV28, with 9 bases identical to TRBD2. Germline loops: CDR1 MDHEN, CDR2 SYDVKM. The CDR3 loop spans 15 amino acids. The CDR3 is CASSAGTIAGARLEF. The DNA of the CDR3 is TGTGCCAGCAGTGCCGGAACGATAGCGGGAGCCCGCCTGGAATTC.

V usage is TRBV7-8 and J usage is TRBJ2-1; D perhaps matches TRBD2 (5 bases). CDR1 and CDR2 from the germline V gene are SGHVS and FQNEAQ. Trimming took off 2 bases at V and 2 bases at J, with 10 bases between the two ends. This CDR3 comprises 15 residues. The CDR3: CASSLIAKPYNEQFF. DNA for the CDR3: TGTGCCAGCAGCTTAATAGCGAAACCCTACAATGAGCAGTTCTTC.

The chain carries TRBV14 and TRBJ1-6; D is possibly TRBD1 (5 bases). The germline V gene has CDR1 SGHDN and CDR2 FVKESK. The CDR3 has 15 amino acids. V was cut by 3 bases and J by 6 bases, with 12 bases left in between. The CDR3 DNA sequence: TGTGCCAGCAGCCAGGTAGACAGCCCTAATTCACCCCTCCACTTT. It codes for CASSQVDSPNSPLHF.